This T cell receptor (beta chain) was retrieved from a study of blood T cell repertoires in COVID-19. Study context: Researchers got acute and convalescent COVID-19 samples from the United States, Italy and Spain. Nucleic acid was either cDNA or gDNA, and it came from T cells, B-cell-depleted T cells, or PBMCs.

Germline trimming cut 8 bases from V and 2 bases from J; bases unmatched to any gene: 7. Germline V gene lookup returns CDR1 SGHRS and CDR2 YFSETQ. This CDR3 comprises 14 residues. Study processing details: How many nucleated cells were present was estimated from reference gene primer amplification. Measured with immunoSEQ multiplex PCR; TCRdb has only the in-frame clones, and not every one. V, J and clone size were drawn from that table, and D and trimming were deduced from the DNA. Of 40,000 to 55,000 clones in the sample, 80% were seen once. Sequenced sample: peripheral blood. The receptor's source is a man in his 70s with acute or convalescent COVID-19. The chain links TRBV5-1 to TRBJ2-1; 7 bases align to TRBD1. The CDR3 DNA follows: TGCGCCAGTACCCGGGACAGTCCCTACAATGAGCAGTTCTTC. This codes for CASTRDSPYNEQFF.